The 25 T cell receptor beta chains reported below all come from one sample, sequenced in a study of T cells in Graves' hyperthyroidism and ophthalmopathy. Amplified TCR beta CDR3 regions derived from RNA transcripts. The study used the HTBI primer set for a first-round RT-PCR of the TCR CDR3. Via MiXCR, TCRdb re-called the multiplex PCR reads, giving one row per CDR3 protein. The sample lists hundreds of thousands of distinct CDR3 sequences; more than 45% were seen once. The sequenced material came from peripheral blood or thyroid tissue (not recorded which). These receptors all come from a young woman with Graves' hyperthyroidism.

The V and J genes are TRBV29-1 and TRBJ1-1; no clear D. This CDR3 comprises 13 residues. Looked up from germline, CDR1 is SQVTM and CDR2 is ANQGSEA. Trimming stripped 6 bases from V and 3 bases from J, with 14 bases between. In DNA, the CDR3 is TGCAGCGTAGCGCCATCCGGGCACACTGAAGCTTTCTTT. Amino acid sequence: CSVAPSGHTEAFF.

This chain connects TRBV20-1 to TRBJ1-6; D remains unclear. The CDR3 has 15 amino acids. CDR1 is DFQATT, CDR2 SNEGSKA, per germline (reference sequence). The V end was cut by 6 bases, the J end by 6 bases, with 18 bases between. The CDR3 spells CSAPIGSGFNSPLHF. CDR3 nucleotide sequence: TGCAGTGCCCCTATCGGGTCTGGGTTTAATTCACCCCTCCACTTT.

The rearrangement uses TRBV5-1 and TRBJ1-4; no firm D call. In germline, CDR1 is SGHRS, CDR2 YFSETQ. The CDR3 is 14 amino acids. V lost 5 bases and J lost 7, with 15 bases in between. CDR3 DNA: TGCGCCAGCAGACGGGAACGGTTTGGTGAAAAACTGTTTTTT. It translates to CASRRERFGEKLFF.

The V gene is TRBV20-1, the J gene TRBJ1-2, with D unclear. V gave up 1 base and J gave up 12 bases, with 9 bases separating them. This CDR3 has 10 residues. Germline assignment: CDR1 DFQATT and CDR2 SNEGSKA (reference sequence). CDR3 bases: TGCAGTGCTAGAGGGACTAGCGACACCTTC. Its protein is CSARGTSDTF.

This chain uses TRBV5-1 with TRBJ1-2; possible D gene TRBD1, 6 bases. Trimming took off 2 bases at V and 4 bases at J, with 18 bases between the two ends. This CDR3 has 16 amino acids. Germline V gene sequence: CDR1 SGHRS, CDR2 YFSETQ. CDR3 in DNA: TGCGCCAGCAGCTTATCACAGGGCTCGGGAGCCTATGGCTACACCTTC. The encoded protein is CASSLSQGSGAYGYTF. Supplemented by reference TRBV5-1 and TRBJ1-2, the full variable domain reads KAGVTQTPRYLIKTRGQQVTLSCSPISGHRSVSWYQQTPGQGLQFLFEYFSETQRNKGNFPGRFSGRQFSNSRSEMNVSTLELGDSALYLCASSLSQGSGAYGYTFGSGTRLTVV.

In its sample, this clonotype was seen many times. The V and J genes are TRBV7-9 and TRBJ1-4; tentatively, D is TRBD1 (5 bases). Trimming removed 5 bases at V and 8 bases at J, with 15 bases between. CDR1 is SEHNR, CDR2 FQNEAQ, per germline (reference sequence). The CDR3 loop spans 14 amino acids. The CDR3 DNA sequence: TGTGCCAGCAGCCGGGACCTCGAACGCGAAAAACTGTTTTTT. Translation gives CASSRDLEREKLFF.

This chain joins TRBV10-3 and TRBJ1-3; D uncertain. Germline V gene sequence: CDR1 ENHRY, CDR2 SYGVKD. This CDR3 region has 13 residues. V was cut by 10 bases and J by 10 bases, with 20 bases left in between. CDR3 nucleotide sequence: TGTGCCAGCAATTCGTTGGGAGACGGGACCATATATTTT. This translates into CASNSLGDGTIYF.

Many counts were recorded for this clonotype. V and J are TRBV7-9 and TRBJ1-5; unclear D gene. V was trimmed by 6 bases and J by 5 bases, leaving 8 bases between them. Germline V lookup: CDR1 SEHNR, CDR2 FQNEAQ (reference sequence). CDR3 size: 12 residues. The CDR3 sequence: CASSKGDQPQHF. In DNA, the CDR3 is TGTGCCAGCAGTAAGGGAGATCAGCCCCAGCATTTT.

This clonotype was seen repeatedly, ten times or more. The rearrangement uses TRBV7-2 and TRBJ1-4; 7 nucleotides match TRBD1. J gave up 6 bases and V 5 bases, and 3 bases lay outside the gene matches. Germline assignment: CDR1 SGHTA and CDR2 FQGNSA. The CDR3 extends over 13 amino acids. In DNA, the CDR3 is TGTGCCAGCAGCCCCGGGACAGATGAAAAACTGTTTTTT. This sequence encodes CASSPGTDEKLFF.

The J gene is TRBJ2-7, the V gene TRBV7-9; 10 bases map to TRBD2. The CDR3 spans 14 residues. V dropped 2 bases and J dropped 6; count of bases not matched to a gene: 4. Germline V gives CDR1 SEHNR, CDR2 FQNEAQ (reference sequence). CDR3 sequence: CASSLMGLASEQYF. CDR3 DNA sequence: TGTGCCAGCAGCTTAATGGGACTAGCGAGCGAGCAGTACTTC.

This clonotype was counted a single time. The CDR3 nucleotides are TGTGCCACCAGTGACCGCGGACCGCAGCGCACAGATACGCAGTATTTT. Amino acids: CATSDRGPQRTDTQYF. The chain employs TRBV24-1 and TRBJ2-3; D not certain. The CDR3 spans 16 residues. Germline values: CDR1 KGHDR, CDR2 SFDVKD. V dropped 4 bases and J dropped 1 base, with 14 bases sitting between them.

CDR3 sequence: CATSVEVGNDYGYTF. The CDR3 region has the DNA TGTGCCACCAGCGTTGAAGTCGGGAACGACTATGGCTACACCTTC. The genes are TRBV24-1 and TRBJ1-2; D is unresolved. CDR1 is KGHDR, CDR2 SFDVKD, per germline. The ends were cut back, 7 bases at V and 3 bases at J, with 17 bases in the middle. The CDR3 is 15 amino acids.

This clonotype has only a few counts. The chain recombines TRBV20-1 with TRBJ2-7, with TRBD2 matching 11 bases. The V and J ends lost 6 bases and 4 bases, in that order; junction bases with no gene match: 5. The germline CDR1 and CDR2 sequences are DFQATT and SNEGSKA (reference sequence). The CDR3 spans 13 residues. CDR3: CSARLAGKYEQYF. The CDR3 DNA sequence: TGCAGTGCCAGACTAGCGGGAAAGTACGAGCAGTACTTC.

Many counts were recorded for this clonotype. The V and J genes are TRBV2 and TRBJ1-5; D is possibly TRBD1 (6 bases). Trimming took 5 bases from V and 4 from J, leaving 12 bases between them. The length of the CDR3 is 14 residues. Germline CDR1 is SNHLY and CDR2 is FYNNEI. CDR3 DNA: TGTGCCAGCAGTTCCGGGACACCGAATCAGCCCCAGCATTTT. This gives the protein CASSSGTPNQPQHF.

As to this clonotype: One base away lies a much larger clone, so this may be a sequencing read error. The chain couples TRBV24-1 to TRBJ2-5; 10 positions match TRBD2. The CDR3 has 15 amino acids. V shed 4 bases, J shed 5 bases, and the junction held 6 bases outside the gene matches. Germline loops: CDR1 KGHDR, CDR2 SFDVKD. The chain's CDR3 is CATSESGTSDETQYF. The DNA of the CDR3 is TGTGCCACCAGTGAGTCCGGGACTAGCGACGAGACCCAGTACTTC.

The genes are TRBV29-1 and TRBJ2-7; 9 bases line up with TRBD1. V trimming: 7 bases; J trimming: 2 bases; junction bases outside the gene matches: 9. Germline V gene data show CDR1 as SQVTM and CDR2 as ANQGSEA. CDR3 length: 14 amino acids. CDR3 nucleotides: TGCAGCGCAGTTCCCGGGACAGGGCCCTACGAGCAGTACTTC. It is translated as CSAVPGTGPYEQYF.

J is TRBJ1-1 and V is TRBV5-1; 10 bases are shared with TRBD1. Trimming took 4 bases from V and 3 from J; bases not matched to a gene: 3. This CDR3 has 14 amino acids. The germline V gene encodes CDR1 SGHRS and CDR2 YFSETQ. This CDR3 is CASSPGQGDTEAFF. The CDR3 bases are TGCGCCAGCAGCCCAGGACAGGGGGACACTGAAGCTTTCTTT.

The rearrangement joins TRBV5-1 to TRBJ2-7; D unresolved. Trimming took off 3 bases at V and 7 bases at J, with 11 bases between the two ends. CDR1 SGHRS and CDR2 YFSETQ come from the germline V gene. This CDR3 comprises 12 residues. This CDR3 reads CASSSPGVEQYF. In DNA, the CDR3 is TGCGCCAGCAGCTCCCCCGGTGTGGAGCAGTACTTC.

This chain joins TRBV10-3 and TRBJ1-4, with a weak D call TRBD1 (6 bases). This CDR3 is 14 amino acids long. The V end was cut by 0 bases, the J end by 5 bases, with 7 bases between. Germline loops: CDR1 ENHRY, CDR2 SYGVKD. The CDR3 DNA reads TGTGCCATCAGTGAGTCAGGGGGAAATGAAAAACTGTTTTTT. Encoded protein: CAISESGGNEKLFF.

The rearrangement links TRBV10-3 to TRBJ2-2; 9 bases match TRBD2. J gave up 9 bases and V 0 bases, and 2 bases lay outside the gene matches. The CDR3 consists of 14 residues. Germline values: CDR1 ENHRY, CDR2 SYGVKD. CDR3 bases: TGTGCCATCAGTGAGTCGGCTAGCGGGAGGGAGCTGTTTTTT. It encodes CAISESASGRELFF.

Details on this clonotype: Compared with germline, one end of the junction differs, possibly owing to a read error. This CDR3 reads CASSPDTGELSW. The CDR3 nucleotides are TGTGCCAGCAGCCCTGACACCGGGGAGCTGTCTTGG. The gene calls are TRBV7-3 and TRBJ2-2; possibly TRBD2 for D (5 bases). The CDR3 runs to 12 residues. CDR1 SGHTA and CDR2 FQGTGA come from the germline V gene.

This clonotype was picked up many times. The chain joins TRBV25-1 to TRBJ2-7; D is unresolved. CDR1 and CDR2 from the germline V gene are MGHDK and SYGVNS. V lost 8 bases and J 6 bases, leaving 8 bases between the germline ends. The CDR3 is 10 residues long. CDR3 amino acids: CASGHIEQYF. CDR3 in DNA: TGTGCCAGCGGGCACATCGAGCAGTACTTC.

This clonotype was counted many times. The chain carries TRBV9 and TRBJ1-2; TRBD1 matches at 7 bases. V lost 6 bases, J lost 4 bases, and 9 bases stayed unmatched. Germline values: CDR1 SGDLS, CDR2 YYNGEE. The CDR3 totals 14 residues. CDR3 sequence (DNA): TGTGCCAGCACATCTCCCGGGACAGCCTATGGCTACACCTTC. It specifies CASTSPGTAYGYTF.

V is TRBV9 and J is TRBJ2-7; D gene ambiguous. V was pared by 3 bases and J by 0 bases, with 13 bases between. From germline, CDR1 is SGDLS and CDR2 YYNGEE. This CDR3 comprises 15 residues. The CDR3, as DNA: TGTGCCAGCAGCGAGGACGGAAGGAGCTCCTACGAGCAGTACTTC. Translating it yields CASSEDGRSSYEQYF.

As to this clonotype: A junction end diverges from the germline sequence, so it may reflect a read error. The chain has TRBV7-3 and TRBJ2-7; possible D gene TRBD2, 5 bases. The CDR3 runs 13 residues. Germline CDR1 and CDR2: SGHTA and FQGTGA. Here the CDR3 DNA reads TGCGCCAGCAGCCAAGATTACCGGGGAGAGCAGTACTTC. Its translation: CASSQDYRGEQYF.